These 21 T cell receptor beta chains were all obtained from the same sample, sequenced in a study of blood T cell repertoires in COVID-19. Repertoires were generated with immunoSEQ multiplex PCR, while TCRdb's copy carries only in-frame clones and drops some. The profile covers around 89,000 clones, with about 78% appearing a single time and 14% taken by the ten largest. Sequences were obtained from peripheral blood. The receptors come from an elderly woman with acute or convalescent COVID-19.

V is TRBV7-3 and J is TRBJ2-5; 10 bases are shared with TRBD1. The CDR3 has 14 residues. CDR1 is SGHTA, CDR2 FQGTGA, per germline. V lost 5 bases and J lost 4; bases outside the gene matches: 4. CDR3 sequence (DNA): TGTGCCAGCAGCCCGGGACAGGGGATAGAGACCCAGTACTTC. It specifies CASSPGQGIETQYF.

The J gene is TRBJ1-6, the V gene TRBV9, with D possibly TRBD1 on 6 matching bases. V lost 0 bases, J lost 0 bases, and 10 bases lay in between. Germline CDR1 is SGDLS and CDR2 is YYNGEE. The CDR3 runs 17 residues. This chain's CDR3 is CASSVGQGSSYNSPLHF. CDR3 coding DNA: TGTGCCAGCAGCGTAGGCCAGGGGAGCTCCTATAATTCACCCCTCCACTTT.

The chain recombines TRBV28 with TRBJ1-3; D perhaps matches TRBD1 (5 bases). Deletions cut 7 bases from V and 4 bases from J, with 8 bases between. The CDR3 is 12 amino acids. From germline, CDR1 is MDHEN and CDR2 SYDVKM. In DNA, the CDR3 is TGTGCCAGCAACAGGCGGGGAAACACCATATATTTT. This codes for CASNRRGNTIYF. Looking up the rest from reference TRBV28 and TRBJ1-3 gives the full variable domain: DVKVTQSSRYLVKRTGEKVFLECVQDMDHENMFWYRQDPGLGLRLIYFSYDVKMKEKGDIPEGYSVSREKKERFSLILESASTNQTSMYLCASNRRGNTIYFGEGSWLTVV.

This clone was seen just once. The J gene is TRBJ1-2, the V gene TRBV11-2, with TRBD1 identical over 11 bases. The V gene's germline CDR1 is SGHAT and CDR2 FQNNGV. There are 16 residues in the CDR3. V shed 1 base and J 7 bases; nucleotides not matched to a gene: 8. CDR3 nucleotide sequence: TGTGCCAGCAGCTTAGGGACCGGGACAGGGGGTGCTGGCTACACCTTC. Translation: CASSLGTGTGGAGYTF.

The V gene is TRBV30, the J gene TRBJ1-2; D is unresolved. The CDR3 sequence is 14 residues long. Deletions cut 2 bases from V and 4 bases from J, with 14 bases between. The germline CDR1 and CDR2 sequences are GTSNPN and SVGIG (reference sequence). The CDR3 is CAWSPTAFSYGYTF. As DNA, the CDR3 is TGTGCCTGGAGTCCAACCGCGTTTAGCTATGGCTACACCTTC.

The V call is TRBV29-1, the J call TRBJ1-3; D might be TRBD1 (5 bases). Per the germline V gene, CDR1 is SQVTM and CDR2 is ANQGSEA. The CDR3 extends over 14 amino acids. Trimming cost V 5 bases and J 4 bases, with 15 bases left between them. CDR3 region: CSVCLDSRGNTIYF. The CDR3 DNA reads TGCAGCGTTTGCCTCGACAGTCGGGGAAACACCATATATTTT.

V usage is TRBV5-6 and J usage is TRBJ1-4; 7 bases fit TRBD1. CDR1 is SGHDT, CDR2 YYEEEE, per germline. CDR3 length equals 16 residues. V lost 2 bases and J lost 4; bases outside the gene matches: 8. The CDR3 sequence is CASSLKQGYGNEKLFF. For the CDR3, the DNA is TGTGCCAGCAGCTTAAAACAGGGGTACGGTAATGAAAAACTGTTTTTT.

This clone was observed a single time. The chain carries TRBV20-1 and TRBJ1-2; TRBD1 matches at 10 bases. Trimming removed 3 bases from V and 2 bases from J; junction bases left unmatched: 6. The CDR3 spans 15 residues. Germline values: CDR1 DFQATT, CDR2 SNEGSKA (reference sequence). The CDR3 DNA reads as TGCAGTGCTAGTGAACGGGACAGGGGAAACTATGGCTACACCTTC. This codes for CSASERDRGNYGYTF.

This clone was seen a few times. The CDR3 DNA follows: TGTGCCAGCAGCCAAGTCGGGTCAGGGAACTATGGCTACACCTTC. Its translation: CASSQVGSGNYGYTF. V gene TRBV4-2 combines with J gene TRBJ1-2; D is perhaps TRBD1 (5 bases). The V gene's germline CDR1 is LGHNA and CDR2 YNFKEQ. Trimming took 1 base from V and 2 from J, leaving 11 bases between them. This CDR3 has 15 residues.

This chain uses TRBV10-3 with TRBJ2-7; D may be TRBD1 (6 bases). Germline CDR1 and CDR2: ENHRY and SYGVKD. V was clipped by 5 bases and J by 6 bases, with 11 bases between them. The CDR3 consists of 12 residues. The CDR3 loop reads CAISNTGIEQYF. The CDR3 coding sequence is TGTGCCATCAGTAATACAGGGATCGAGCAGTACTTC.

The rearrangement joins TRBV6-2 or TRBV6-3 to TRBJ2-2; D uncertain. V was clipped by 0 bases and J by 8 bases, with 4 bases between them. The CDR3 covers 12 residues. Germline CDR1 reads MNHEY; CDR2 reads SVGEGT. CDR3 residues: CASSYSGGELFF. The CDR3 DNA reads TGTGCCAGCAGTTACTCCGGTGGGGAGCTGTTTTTT.

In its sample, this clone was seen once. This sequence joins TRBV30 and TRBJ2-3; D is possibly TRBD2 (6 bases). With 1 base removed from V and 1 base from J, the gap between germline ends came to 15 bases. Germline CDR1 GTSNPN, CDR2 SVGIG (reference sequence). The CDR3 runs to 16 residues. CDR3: CAWSARGSWGTDTQYF. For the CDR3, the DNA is TGTGCCTGGAGTGCCCGGGGGTCCTGGGGCACAGATACGCAGTATTTT.

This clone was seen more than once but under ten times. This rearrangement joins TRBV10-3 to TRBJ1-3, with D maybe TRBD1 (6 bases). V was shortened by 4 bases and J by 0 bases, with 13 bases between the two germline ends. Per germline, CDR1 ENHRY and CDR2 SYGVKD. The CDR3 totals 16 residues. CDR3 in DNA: TGTGCCATCAGTGCCGGACAGTCCATCTCTGGAAACACCATATATTTT. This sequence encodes CAISAGQSISGNTIYF.

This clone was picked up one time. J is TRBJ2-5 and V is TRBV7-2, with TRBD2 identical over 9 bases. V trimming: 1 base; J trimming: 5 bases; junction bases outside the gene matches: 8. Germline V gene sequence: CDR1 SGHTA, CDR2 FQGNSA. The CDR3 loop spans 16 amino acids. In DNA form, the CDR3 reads TGTGCCAGCAGCTTAGAATCAGCGGGGGGACGGGAGACCCAGTACTTC. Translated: CASSLESAGGRETQYF.

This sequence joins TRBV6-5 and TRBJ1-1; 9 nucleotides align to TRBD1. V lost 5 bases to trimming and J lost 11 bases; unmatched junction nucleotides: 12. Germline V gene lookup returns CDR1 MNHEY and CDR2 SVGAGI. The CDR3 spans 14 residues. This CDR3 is CASSRDRVSVLAFF. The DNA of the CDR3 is TGTGCCAGCAGTAGGGACAGGGTCTCTGTTTTGGCTTTCTTT.

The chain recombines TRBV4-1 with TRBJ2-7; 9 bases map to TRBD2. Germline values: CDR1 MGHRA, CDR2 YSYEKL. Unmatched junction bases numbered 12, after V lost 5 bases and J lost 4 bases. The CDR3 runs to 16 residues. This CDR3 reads CASSVIFSGGSYEQYF. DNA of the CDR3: TGCGCCAGCAGCGTTATCTTTAGCGGGGGCTCGTACGAGCAGTACTTC.

The CDR3 DNA reads TGTGCCAGTAGTGCCCTCGAAGGCGGGGGGTCTACCGTTAGCTCCTACAATGAGCAGTTCTTC. It is translated as CASSALEGGGSTVSSYNEQFF. The V call is TRBV19, the J call TRBJ2-1; 8 bases are shared with TRBD2. Germline V lookup: CDR1 LNHDA, CDR2 SQIVND (reference sequence). CDR3 size: 21 residues. Trimming removed 5 bases from V and 0 bases from J; junction bases left unmatched: 21.

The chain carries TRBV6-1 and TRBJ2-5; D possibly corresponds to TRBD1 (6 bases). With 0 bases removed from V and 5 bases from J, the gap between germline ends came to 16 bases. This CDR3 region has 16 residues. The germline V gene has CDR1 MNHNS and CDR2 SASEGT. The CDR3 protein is CASSEALWGRKETQYF. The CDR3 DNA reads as TGTGCCAGCAGTGAAGCGCTTTGGGGGCGTAAGGAGACCCAGTACTTC.

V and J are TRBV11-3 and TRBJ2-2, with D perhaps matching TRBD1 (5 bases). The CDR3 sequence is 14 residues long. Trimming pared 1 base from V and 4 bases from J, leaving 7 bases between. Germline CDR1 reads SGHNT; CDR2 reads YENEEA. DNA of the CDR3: TGTGCCAGCAGCTTAGTCAGGGCCACCGGGGAGCTGTTTTTT. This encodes CASSLVRATGELFF.

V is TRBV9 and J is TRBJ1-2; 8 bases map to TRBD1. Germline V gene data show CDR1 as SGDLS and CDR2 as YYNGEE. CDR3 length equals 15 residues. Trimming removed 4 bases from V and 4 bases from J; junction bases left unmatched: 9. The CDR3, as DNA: TGTGCCAGCAGCCCCTTCGGACAGGGACGCTATGGCTACACCTTC. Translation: CASSPFGQGRYGYTF.

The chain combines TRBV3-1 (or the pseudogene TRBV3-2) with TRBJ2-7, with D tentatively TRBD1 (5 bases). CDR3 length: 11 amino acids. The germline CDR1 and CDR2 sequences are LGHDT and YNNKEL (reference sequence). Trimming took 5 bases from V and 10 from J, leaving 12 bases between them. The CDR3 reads CASSTGHSQYF. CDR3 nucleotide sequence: TGTGCCAGCAGCACTGGACATTCACAGTACTTC.